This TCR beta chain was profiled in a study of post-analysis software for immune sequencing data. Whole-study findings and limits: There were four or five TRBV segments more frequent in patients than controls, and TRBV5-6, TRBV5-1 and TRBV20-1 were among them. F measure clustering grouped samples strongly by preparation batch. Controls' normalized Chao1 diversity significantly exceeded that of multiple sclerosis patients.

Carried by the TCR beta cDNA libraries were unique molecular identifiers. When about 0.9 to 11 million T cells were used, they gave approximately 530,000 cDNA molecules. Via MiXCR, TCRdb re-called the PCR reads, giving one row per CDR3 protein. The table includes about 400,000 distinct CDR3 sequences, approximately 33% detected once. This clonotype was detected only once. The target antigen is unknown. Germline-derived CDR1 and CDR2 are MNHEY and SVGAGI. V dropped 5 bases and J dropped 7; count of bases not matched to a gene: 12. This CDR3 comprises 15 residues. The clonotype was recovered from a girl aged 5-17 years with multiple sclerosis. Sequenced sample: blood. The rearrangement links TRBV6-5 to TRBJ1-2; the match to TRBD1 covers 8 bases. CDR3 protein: CASSIRTGSASGYTF. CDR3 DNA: TGTGCCAGCAGTATCAGGACAGGGAGCGCGTCTGGCTACACCTTC.